The 9 T cell receptor beta chains presented below share a single source sample, sequenced in a study of T cell responses to AZD1222 COVID-19 vaccine. Sequenced by immunoSEQ multiplex PCR; TCRdb stores in-frame clones only, minus some. The profile shows nearly 110,000 clones, approximately 90% of them singletons. Material: peripheral blood, obtained on day 0 of AZD1222 vaccination. The source of these receptors is an adult in good health.

V gene TRBV7-3 combines with J gene TRBJ2-2, with 7 bases that match TRBD2. The J segment lost 5 bases and the V segment lost 1 base, leaving 10 bases of the junction unmatched. CDR1 and CDR2 (germline): SGHTA, FQGTGA. The CDR3 totals 17 residues. The CDR3 reads CASSLIPRTSLTGELFF. The DNA for the CDR3 is TGTGCCAGCAGCTTAATACCCCGGACTAGTTTAACCGGGGAGCTGTTTTTT.

Remarks on this clone: An end of the junction differs from the germline gene, which may be a read error. This sequence joins TRBV12-3 or TRBV12-4 and TRBJ1-1; D not certain. The CDR3 is 13 amino acids. This chain's CDR3 is CASSLALNSEAFF. In nucleotides, the CDR3 is TGTGCCAGCAGTTTAGCGCTTAACAGTGAAGCTTTCTTT.

The J gene is TRBJ2-1, the V gene TRBV14; 8 bases are shared with TRBD2. V lost 2 bases, J lost 5 bases, and 5 bases stayed unmatched. CDR3 size: 15 residues. Germline V gives CDR1 SGHDN, CDR2 FVKESK. Written as DNA, the CDR3 is TGTGCCAGCAGCCAATATAGCGGGGCGCACAATGAGCAGTTCTTC. This gives the protein CASSQYSGAHNEQFF.

The table lists this clone with a count of one. The rearrangement links TRBV5-4 to TRBJ2-1; 8 nucleotides align to TRBD1. Unmatched junction bases numbered 0, after V lost 1 base and J lost 0 bases. The CDR3 contains 15 residues. CDR1 is SGHNT, CDR2 YYREEE, per germline (reference sequence). CDR3 region: CASSLTGGSYNEQFF. CDR3 nucleotides: TGTGCCAGCAGCTTGACAGGGGGCTCCTACAATGAGCAGTTCTTC.

The rearrangement joins TRBV5-5 to TRBJ1-5; maybe TRBD1 (5 bases). This CDR3 is 15 amino acids long. V lost 4 bases to trimming and J lost 8 bases, with 19 bases between them. CDR1 is SGHKS, CDR2 YYEKEE, per germline (reference sequence). DNA for the CDR3: TGTGCCAGCAGCCCCAAGGACCAGGGAAGGGAGCCCCAGCATTTT. This codes for CASSPKDQGREPQHF.

This chain links TRBV7-9 with TRBJ2-1; D uncertain. The germline V and J ends were trimmed by 5 bases and 9 bases, with 11 bases remaining between them. Per germline, CDR1 SEHNR and CDR2 FQNEAQ (reference sequence). The CDR3 loop spans 12 amino acids. The CDR3 reads CASSPFAIEQFF. The CDR3, as DNA: TGTGCCAGCAGCCCCTTTGCGATTGAGCAGTTCTTC.

In DNA, the CDR3 is TGTGCCAGCAGCCAAGTAGCGGGGGGGGTACACGAGCAGTACTTC. It is translated as CASSQVAGGVHEQYF. The J gene is TRBJ2-7, the V gene TRBV14; 11 nucleotides line up with TRBD2. The CDR3 is 15 amino acids. Germline V lookup: CDR1 SGHDN, CDR2 FVKESK. V was clipped by 1 base and J by 5 bases; unmatched bases: 4.

The CDR3 protein is CASSQTGAARDTIYF. The CDR3, as DNA: TGCGCCAGCAGTCAAACAGGGGCGGCCAGGGACACCATATATTTT. The chain recombines TRBV4-3 with TRBJ1-3; TRBD1 matches at 7 bases. V lost 6 bases to trimming and J lost 8 bases; unmatched junction nucleotides: 13. CDR3 size: 15 residues. Germline V lookup: CDR1 LGHNA, CDR2 YSLEER.

The chain carries TRBV5-4 and TRBJ1-6; D unclear. Germline CDR1 SGHNT, CDR2 YYREEE (reference sequence). With 4 bases removed from V and 7 bases from J, the gap between germline ends came to 15 bases. CDR3 length equals 15 residues. CDR3 DNA sequence: TGTGCCAGCAGCCTCAACGGACGGATAAATTCACCCCTCCACTTT. Translation gives CASSLNGRINSPLHF.